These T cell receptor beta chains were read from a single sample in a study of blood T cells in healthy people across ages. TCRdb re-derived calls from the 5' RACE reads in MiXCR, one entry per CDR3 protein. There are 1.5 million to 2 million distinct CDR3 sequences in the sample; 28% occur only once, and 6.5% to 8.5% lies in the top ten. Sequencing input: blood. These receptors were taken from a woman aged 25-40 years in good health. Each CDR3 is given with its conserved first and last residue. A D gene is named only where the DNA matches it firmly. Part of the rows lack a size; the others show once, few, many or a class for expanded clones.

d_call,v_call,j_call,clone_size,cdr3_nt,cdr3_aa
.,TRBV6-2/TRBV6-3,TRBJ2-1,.,TGTGCCAGCAGTTACCTCTCCAAAGGGGCAAACAATGAGCAGTTCTTC,CASSYLSKGANNEQFF
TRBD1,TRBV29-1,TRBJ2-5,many,TGCAGCGTACAGGACAGGGAGGAGACCCAGTACTTC,CSVQDREETQYF
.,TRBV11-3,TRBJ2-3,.,TGTGCCAGCAGCGGAGGAGGGGGCGCGGAAGATACGCAGTATTTT,CASSGGGGAEDTQYF
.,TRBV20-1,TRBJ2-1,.,TGCAGTGCTGCGACTAGCTCCTACAATGAGCAGTTCTTC,CSAATSSYNEQFF
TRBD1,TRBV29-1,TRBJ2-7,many,TGCAGCGTTACCGCCGGGACAGGGCCCTACGAGCAGTACTTC,CSVTAGTGPYEQYF
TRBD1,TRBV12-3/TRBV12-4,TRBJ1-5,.,TGTGCCAGCAGGGGGGGACAGGGGGGCAATCAGCCCCAGCATTTT,CASRGGQGGNQPQHF
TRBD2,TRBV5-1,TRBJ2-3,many,TGTGCCAGCAGTTTGGGTAGCGGGGGCGATACGCAGTATTTT,CASSLGSGGDTQYF
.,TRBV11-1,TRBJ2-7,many,TGTGCCAGCAGCCCCCGACAGGTCGCCCACGAGCAGTACTTC,CASSPRQVAHEQYF
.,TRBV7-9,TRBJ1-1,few,TGTGCCAGCAGCCCAGGGGCAAGCACTGAAGCTTTCTTT,CASSPGASTEAFF
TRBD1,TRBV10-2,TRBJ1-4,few,TGCGCCAGCAGACCGGACAGGGACAATGAAAAACTGTTTTTT,CASRPDRDNEKLFF
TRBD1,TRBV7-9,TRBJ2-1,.,TGTGCCAGCAGTTTTACAGGGGTCCTAAACAATGAGCAGTTCTTC,CASSFTGVLNNEQFF
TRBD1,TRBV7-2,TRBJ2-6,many,TGTGCCAGCAGCTTCCGGGACAGTTCCTCTGGGGCCAACGTCCTGACTTTC,CASSFRDSSSGANVLTF
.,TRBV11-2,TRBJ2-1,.,TGTGCCAGCAGGGGGTCAATGGGGACCGAGAACGACAATGAGCAGTTCTTC,CASRGSMGTENDNEQFF
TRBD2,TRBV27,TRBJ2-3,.,TGTGCCAGCAGTTTGAATAGCGGGGGGGAAGCGGATACGCAGTATTTT,CASSLNSGGEADTQYF
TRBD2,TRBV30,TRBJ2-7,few,TGTGCCTGGGGAGCGGGGCGAAAATACGAGCAGTACTTC,CAWGAGRKYEQYF
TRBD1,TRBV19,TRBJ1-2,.,TGTGCCAGTAGACACCGGGACAGGGGTGGCTACACCTTC,CASRHRDRGGYTF
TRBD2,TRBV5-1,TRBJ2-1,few,TGCGCCAGCAGCTTGCAGCGGGGGGGCGGCAATGAGCAGTTCTTC,CASSLQRGGGNEQFF
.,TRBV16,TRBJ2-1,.,TGTGCCAGCAGCCAACAGGCAGGGGGGAATGAGCAGTTCTTC,CASSQQAGGNEQFF
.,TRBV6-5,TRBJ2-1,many,TGTGCCACCGCATTCAGGGAAGATGAGCAGTTCTTC,CATAFREDEQFF
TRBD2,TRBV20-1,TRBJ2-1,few,TGCAGTGCTAGAGCTAGCGGGAGGGCCCGTGAGCAGTTCTTC,CSARASGRAREQFF
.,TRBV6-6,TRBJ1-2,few,TGTGCCAGCAGTTACGAGTCGCAGGACTATGGCTACACCTTC,CASSYESQDYGYTF
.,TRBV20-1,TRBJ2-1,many,TGCAGTGCCAGGCCGGCTAGCGCCAACGCCAAGGGGGGCAATGAGCAGTTCTTC,CSARPASANAKGGNEQFF
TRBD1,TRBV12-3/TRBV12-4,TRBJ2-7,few,TGTGCCAGCAGGATCGACGGACAGGGGGGCTACGAGCAGTACTTC,CASRIDGQGGYEQYF
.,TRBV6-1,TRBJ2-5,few,TGTGCCAGCAGTGAATTAGGGGTTCGAGAGACCCAGTACTTC,CASSELGVRETQYF
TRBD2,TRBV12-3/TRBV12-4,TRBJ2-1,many,TGTGCCAGCAGTGACATCGCGGGGGGGCTAGGTTACAATGAGCAGTTCTTC,CASSDIAGGLGYNEQFF
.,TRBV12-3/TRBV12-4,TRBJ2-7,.,TGTGCCAGCAGCCAGGACTACCACGAGCAGTACTTC,CASSQDYHEQYF
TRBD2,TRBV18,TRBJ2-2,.,TGTGCCAGCTCACCATCCCAGCGGGAAAACACCGGGGAGCTGTTTTTT,CASSPSQRENTGELFF
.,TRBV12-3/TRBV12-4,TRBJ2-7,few,TGTGTCAGCAGTTTAGAGGACGAGCAGTACTTC,CVSSLEDEQYF
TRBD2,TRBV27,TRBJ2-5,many,TGTGCCAGCAGTTTCGCGGGACTAGCGGGAGGGCCAGAGACCCAGTACTTC,CASSFAGLAGGPETQYF
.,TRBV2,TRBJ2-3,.,TGTGTCAGCAGTGTTGGTCGAAAGACAGATACGCAGTATTTT,CVSSVGRKTDTQYF
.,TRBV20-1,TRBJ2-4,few,TGCAGTGCTAGTACGTCCGGGGCTCAAAACATTCAGTACTTC,CSASTSGAQNIQYF
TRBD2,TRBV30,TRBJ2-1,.,TGTGCCTGGGATCTAGCGGGGGCCGACAATGAGCAGTTCTTC,CAWDLAGADNEQFF
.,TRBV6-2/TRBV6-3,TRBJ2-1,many,TGTGCCAGCAGTTACGGACTCCTCAATGAGCAGTTCTTC,CASSYGLLNEQFF
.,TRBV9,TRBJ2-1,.,TGTGCCAGCAGCGAACCCCGGGATGAGCAGTTCTTC,CASSEPRDEQFF
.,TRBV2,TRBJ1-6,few,TGTGCCAGCAGTGATTACGGGACAAGTAATTCACCCCTCCACTTT,CASSDYGTSNSPLHF
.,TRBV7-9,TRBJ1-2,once,TGTGCCAGCAGCCTCAAGACTGCAGTGCGCGATGGCTACACCTTC,CASSLKTAVRDGYTF
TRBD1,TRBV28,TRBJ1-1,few,TGTGCCAGCAGCCGGCGGGACAGGGATGAAGCTTTCTTT,CASSRRDRDEAFF
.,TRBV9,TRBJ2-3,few,TGTGCCAGCAGCGCCGCTACGGGGTTGACAGATACGCAGTATTTT,CASSAATGLTDTQYF
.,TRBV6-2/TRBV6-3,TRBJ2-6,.,TGTGCCAGCAGTTCGGGACGGAGTCTCTCTGGGGCCAACGTCCTGACTTTC,CASSSGRSLSGANVLTF
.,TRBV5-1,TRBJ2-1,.,TGCTCCAGCAGCTTATTCTCAGGAGACCCCAATGAGCAGTTCTTC,CSSSLFSGDPNEQFF
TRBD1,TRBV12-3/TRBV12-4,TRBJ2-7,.,TGTGCCAGCAGTTTAGGACAGGGGCTTACCTACGAGCAGTACTTC,CASSLGQGLTYEQYF
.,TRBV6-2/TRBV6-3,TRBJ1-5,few,TGTGCCAGCAGTTACGGCCACCGCGGAAGCAATCAGCCCCAGCATTTT,CASSYGHRGSNQPQHF
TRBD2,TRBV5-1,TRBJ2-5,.,TGCGCCAGCACCACGACTAGCGGGAAAGAGACCCAGTACTTC,CASTTTSGKETQYF
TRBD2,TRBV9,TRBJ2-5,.,TGTGCCAGCAGCGTAGGGTCTAGCGGGGGGGCCCGTTCAAGAGAGACCCAGTACTTC,CASSVGSSGGARSRETQYF
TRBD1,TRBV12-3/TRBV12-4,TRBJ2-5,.,TGTGCCAGCGTTGTCACAGGGGACGACGAGCGGTACTTC,CASVVTGDDERYF
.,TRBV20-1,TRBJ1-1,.,TGCAGTGCTAGAGGGACGACAGGCCTCACTGAAGCTTTCTTT,CSARGTTGLTEAFF
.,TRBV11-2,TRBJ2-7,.,TGTGCCAGCAGCTTAGACCCCGACGGGTACTACGAGCAGTACTTC,CASSLDPDGYYEQYF
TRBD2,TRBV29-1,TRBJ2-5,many,TGCAGCGTAGCGGGGGACCAAGAGACCCAGTACTTC,CSVAGDQETQYF
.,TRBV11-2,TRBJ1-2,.,TGTGCCAGCAGCTCCACTTCCCAGGGGCCCTATGGCTACACCTTC,CASSSTSQGPYGYTF
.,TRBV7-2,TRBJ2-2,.,TGTGCCAGCAGCTTTAGGGTCGGCGGCACCGGGGAGCTGTTTTTT,CASSFRVGGTGELFF
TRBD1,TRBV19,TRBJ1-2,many,TGTGCCAGTAGTGGGGGGACAGGGTACGGCTACACCTTC,CASSGGTGYGYTF
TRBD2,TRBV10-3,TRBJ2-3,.,TGTGCCATCAGCCAAACTTTGGGACTAGCGGGCACAGATACGCAGTATTTT,CAISQTLGLAGTDTQYF
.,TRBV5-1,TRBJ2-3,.,TGCGCCAGTAGCTTGACCTTGATGAGTTCTAGCACAGATACGCAGTATTTT,CASSLTLMSSSTDTQYF
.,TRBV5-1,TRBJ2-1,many,TGCGCCAGCAGCACACTACCAAACAATGAGCAGTTCTTC,CASSTLPNNEQFF
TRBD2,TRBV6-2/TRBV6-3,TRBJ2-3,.,TGTGCCAGCAGTTACTCGTCTAGCGGGAGTGAAGATGCGCAGTATTTT,CASSYSSSGSEDAQYF
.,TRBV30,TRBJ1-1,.,TGTGCCTGGAGTTCACAGGGAGGAACTGAAGCTTTCTTT,CAWSSQGGTEAFF
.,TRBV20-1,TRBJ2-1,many,TGCAGTGCCACGTCGACTAGTGGGGGTTACAATGAGCAGTTCTTC,CSATSTSGGYNEQFF
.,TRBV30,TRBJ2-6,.,TGTGCCTGGACCTCAAGTAGTAGGTTGTGGGGGGCCAACGTCCTGACTTTC,CAWTSSSRLWGANVLTF
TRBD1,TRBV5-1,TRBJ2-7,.,TGCGCCAGCAGCTTCGGAGTGGGGACAGGCAATCACGAGCAGTACTTC,CASSFGVGTGNHEQYF
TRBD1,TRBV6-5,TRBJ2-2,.,TGTGCCAGCAGTTACGGACAGGGTGTCGGGGAGCTGTTTTTT,CASSYGQGVGELFF